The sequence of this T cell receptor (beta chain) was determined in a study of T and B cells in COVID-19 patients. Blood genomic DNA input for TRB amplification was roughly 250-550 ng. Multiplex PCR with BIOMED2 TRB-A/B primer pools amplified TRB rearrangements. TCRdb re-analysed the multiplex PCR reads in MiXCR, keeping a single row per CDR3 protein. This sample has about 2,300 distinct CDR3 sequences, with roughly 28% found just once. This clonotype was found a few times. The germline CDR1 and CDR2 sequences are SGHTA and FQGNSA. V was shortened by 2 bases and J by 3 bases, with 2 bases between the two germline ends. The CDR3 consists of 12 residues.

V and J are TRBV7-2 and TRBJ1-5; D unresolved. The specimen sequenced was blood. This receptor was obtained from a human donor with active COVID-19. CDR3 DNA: TGTGCCAGCAGCTTATACAATCAGCCCCAGCATTTT. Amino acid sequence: CASSLYNQPQHF.